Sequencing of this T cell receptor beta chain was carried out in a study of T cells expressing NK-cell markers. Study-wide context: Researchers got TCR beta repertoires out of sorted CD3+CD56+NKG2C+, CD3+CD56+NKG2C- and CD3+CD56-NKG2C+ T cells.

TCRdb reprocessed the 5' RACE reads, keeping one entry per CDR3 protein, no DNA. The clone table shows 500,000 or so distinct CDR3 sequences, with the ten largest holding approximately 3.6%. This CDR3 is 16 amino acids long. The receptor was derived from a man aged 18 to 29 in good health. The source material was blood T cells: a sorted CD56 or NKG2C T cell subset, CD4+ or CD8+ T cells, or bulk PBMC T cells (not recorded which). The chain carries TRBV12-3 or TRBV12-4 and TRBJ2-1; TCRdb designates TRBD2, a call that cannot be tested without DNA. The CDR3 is CASSFGGRTTYNEQFF.